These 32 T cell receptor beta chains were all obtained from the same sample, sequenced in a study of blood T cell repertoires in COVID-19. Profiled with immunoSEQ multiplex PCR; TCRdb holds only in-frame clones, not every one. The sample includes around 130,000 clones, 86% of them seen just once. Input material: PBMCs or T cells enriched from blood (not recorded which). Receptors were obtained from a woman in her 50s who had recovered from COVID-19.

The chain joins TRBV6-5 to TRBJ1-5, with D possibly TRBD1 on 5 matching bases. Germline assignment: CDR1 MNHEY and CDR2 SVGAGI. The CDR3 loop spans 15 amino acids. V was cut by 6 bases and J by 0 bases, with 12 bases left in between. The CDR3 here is CASRGGTVSNQPQHF. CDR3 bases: TGTGCCAGCAGAGGCGGGACGGTTAGCAATCAGCCCCAGCATTTT.

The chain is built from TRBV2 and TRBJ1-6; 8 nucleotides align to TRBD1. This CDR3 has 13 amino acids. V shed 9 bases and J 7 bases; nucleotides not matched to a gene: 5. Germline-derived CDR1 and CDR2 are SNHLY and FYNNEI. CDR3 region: CASQGAENSPLHF. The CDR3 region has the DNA TGTGCCAGTCAGGGGGCCGAGAATTCACCCCTCCACTTT.

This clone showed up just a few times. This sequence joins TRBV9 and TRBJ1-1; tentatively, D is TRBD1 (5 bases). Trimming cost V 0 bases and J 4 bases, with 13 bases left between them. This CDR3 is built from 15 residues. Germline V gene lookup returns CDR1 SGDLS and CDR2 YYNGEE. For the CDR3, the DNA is TGTGCCAGCAGCGTAGGTCCCAGGGATGGCACTGAAGCTTTCTTT. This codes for CASSVGPRDGTEAFF.

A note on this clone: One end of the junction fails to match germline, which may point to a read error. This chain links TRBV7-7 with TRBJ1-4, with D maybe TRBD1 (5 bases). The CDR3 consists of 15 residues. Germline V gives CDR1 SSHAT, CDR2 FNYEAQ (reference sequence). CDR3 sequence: CASSLRSGDDEKLFF. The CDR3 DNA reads TGTGCTAGCAGCTTACGGTCGGGGGACGATGAAAAACTGTTTTTT.

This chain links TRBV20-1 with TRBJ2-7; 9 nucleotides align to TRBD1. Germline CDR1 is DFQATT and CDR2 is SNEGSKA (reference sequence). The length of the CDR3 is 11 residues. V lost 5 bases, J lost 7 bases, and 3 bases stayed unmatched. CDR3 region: CSAPTGGEQYF. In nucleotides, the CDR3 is TGCAGTGCTCCGACAGGGGGGGAGCAGTACTTC.

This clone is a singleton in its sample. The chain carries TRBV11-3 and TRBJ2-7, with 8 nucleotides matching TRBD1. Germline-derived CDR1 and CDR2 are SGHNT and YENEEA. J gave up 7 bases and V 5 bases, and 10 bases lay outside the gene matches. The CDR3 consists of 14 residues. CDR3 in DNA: TGTGCCAGCAGCGGACAGGGAACTGGTTATGAGCAGTACTTC. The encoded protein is CASSGQGTGYEQYF.

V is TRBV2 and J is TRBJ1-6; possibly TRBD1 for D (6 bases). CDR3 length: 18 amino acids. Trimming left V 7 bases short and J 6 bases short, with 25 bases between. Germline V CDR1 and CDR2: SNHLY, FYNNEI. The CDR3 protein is CASTTGAPGAASNSPLHF. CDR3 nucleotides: TGTGCCAGCACCACCGGGGCCCCAGGGGCAGCAAGTAATTCACCCCTCCACTTT.

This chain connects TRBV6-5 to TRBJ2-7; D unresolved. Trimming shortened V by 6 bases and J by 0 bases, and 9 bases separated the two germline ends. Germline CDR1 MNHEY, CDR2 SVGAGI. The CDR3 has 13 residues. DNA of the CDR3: TGTGCCAGCAGGGCCTTTTACTCCTACGAGCAGTACTTC. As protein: CASRAFYSYEQYF.

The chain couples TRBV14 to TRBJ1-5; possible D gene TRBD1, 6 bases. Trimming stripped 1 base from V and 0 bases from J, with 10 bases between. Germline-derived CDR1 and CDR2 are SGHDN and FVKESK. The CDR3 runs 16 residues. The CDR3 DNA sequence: TGTGCCAGCAGCCAAGGGGGCAGGGGTAGCAATCAGCCCCAGCATTTT. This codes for CASSQGGRGSNQPQHF.

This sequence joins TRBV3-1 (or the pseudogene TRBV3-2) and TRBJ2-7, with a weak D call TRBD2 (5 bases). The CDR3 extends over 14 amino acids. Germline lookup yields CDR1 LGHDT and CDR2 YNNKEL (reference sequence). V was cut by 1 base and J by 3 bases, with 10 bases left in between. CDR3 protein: CASSQGPGDYEQYF. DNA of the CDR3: TGTGCCAGCAGCCAAGGTCCCGGGGACTACGAGCAGTACTTC.

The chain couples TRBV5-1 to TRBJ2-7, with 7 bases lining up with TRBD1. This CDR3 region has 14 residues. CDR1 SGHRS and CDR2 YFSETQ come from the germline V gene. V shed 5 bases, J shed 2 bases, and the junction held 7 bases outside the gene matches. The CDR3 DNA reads TGCGCCAGCAGACAAGGGACAGCAACCTACGAGCAGTACTTC. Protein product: CASRQGTATYEQYF.

Here the CDR3 reads CASSRTQGAMNTEAFF. Here the CDR3 DNA reads TGTGCCAGCTCACGGACACAGGGGGCGATGAACACTGAAGCTTTCTTT. V gene TRBV18 combines with J gene TRBJ1-1; 9 nucleotides agree with TRBD1. CDR1 and CDR2 from the germline V gene are KGHSH and LQKENI. This CDR3 has 16 residues. J gave up 0 bases and V 4 bases, and 6 bases lay outside the gene matches.

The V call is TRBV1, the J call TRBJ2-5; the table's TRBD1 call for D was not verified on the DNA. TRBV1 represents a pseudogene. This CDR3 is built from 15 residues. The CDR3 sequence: CTSSQERGLGETQYF. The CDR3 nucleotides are TGCACCAGCAGCCAAGAAAGGGGGTTAGGAGAGACCCAGTACTTC.

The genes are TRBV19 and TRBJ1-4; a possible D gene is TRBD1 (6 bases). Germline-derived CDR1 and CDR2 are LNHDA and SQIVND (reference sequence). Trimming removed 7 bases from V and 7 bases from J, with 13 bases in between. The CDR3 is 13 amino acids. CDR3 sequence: CASMRGYGEKLFF. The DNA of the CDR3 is TGTGCCAGTATGAGGGGGTACGGTGAAAAACTGTTTTTT.

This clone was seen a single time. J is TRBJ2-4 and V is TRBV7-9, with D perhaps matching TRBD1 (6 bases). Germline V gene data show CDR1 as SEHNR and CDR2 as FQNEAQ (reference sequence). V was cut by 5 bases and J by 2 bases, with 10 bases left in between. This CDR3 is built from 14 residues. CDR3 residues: CASSTGLSKNIQYF. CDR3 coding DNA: TGTGCCAGCAGCACAGGGTTGTCCAAAAACATTCAGTACTTC.

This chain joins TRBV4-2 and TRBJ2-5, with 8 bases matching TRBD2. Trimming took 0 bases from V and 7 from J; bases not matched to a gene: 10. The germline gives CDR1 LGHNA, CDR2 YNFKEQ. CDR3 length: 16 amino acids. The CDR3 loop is CASSQEAAGARGTQYF. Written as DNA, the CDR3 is TGTGCCAGCAGCCAAGAAGCAGCGGGGGCCCGGGGGACCCAGTACTTC.

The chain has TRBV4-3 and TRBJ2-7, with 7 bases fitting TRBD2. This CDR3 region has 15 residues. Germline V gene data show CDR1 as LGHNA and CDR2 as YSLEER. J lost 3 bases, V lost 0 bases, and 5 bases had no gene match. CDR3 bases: TGCGCCAGCAGCCAAGACCGGGACTACAACTACGAGCAGTACTTC. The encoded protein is CASSQDRDYNYEQYF.

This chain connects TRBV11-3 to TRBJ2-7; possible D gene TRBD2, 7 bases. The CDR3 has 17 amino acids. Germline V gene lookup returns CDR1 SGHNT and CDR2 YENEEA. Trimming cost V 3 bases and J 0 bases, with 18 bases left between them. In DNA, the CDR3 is TGTGCCAGCAGCTTGGACCCGGGGCGGGGGCCCTCCTACGAGCAGTACTTC. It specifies CASSLDPGRGPSYEQYF. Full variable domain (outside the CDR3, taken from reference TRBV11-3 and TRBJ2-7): EAGVVQSPRYKIIEKKQPVAFWCNPISGHNTLYWYLQNLGQGPELLIRYENEEAVDDSQLPKDRFSAERLKGVDSTLKIQPAELGDSAVYLCASSLDPGRGPSYEQYFGPGTRLTVT.

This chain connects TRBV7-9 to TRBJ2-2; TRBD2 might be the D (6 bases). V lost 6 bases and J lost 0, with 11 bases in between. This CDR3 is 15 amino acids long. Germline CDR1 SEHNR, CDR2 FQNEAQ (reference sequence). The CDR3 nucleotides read TGTGCCAGCAGGGGAGGATCGGCGAACACCGGGGAGCTGTTTTTT. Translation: CASRGGSANTGELFF.

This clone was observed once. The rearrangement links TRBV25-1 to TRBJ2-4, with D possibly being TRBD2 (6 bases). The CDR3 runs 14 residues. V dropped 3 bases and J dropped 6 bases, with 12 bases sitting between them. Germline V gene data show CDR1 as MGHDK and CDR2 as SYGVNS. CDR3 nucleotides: TGTGCCAGCAGTGATCACCGGGACTCAAACATTCAGTACTTC. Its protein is CASSDHRDSNIQYF.

CDR3 sequence: CASRGQSSYNEQFF. CDR3 nucleotides: TGTGCCAGTAGAGGACAGAGCTCCTACAATGAGCAGTTCTTC. This chain connects TRBV19 to TRBJ2-1, with D maybe TRBD1 (6 bases). The germline V gene has CDR1 LNHDA and CDR2 SQIVND (reference sequence). Deletions cut 6 bases from V and 0 bases from J, with 9 bases between. CDR3 length: 14 amino acids.

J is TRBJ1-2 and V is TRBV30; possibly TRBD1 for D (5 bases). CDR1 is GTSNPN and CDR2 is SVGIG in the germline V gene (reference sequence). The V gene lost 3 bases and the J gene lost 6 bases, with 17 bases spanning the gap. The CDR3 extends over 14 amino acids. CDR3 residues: CAWRGDSQHHGYTF. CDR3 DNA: TGTGCCTGGAGGGGGGACTCCCAACATCATGGCTACACCTTC.

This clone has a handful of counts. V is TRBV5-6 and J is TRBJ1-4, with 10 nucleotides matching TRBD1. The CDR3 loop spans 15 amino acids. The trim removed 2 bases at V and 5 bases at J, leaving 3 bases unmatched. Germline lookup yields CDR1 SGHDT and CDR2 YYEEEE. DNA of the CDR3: TGTGCCAGCAGCTTACGACAGGGGGCGAATGAAAAACTGTTTTTT. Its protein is CASSLRQGANEKLFF. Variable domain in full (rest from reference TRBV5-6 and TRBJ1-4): DAGVTQSPTHLIKTRGQQVTLRCSPKSGHDTVSWYQQALGQGPQFIFQYYEEEERQRGNFPDRFSGHQFPNYSSELNVNALLLGDSALYLCASSLRQGANEKLFFGSGTQLSVL.

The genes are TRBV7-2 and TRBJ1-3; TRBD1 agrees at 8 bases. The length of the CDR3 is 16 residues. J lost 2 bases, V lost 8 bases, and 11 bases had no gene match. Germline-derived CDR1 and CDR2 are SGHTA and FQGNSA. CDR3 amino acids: CASAPQGAGAGNTIYF. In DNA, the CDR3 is TGTGCCAGCGCACCTCAGGGGGCAGGGGCTGGAAACACCATATATTTT.

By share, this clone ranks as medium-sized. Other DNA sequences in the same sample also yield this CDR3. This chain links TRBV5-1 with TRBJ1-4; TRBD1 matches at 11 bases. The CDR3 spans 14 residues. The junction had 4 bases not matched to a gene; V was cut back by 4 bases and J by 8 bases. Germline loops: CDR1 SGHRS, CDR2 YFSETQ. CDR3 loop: CASSLGTGGEKLFF. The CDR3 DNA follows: TGCGCCAGCAGCCTAGGGACAGGGGGGGAAAAACTGTTTTTT.

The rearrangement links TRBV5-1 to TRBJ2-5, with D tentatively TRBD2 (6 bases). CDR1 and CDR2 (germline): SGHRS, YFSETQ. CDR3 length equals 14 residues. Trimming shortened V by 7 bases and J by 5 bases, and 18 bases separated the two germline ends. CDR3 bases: TGCGCCAGCTCCCCGGGGACGGAGGGGGAGACCCAGTACTTC. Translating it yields CASSPGTEGETQYF.

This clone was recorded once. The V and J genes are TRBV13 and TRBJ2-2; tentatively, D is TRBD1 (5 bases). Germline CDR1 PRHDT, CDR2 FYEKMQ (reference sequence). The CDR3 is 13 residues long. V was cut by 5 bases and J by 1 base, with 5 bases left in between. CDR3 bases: TGTGCCAGCAGCGACAGGAACACCGGGGAGCTGTTTTTT. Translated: CASSDRNTGELFF.

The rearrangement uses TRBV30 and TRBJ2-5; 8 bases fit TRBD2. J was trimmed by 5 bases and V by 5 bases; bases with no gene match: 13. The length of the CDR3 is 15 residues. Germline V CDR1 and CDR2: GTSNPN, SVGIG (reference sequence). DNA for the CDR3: TGTGCCTGGGGGAGTGGCGGGGGGCGCCCCGAGACCCAGTACTTC. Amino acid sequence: CAWGSGGGRPETQYF.

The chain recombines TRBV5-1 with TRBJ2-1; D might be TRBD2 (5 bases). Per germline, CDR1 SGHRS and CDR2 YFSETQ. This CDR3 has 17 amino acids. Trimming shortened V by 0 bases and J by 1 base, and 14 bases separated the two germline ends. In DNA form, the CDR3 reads TGCGCCAGCAGCTTGGGACGGGGAATTTTATCCTACAATGAGCAGTTCTTC. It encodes CASSLGRGILSYNEQFF.

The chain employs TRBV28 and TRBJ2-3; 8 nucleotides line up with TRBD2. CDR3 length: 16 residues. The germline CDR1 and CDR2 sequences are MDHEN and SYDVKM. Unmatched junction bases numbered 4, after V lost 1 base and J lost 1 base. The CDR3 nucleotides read TGTGCCAGCAGTTTATCCGTGGGACTAGGCACAGATACGCAGTATTTT. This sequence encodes CASSLSVGLGTDTQYF.

CDR3 in DNA: TGCGCCAGCAGCCCCCCCTTAGGAGAAAGGTTCTTT. This codes for CASSPPLGERFF. The genes are TRBV4-1 and TRBJ1-1; no clear D gene. The germline CDR1 and CDR2 sequences are MGHRA and YSYEKL. There are 12 residues in the CDR3. Trimming removed 4 bases at V and 14 bases at J, with 17 bases between.

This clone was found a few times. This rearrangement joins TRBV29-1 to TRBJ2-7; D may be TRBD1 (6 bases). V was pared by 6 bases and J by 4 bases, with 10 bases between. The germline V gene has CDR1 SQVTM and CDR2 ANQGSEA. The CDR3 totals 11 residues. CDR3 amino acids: CSVEDRYEQYF. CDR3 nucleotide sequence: TGCAGCGTAGAGGACAGATACGAGCAGTACTTC.